These 30 T cell receptor beta chains originate from one sample sequenced in a study of human T cells and chemical hapten exposure. The sample's time point: healthy volunteer bleed at 6 weeks. Total RNA came from unfractionated whole blood. TCRdb re-analysed the RACE reads in MiXCR, keeping a single row per CDR3 protein. Among 55,000 to 75,000 distinct CDR3 sequences listed, around 6.3% were seen once. Sequencing input: whole blood. The receptors were gathered from a female donor in good health. Some clones in this sample may be carry-over from other donors' samples.

The chain is built from TRBV5-4 and TRBJ1-2, with 7 bases aligning to TRBD1. This CDR3 contains 15 residues. From germline, CDR1 is SGHNT and CDR2 YYREEE (reference sequence). The V gene end was trimmed by 4 bases and the J gene end by 8 bases; junction bases not matched to a gene: 14. The CDR3 DNA reads TGTGCCAGCAGCATAAAAATACAGGGGCGACGGGGCTACACCTTC. Translation gives CASSIKIQGRRGYTF. Full variable domain (outside the CDR3, taken from reference TRBV5-4 and TRBJ1-2): ETGVTQSPTHLIKTRGQQVTLRCSSQSGHNTVSWYQQALGQGPQFIFQYYREEENGRGNFPPRFSGLQFPNYSSELNVNALELDDSALYLCASSIKIQGRRGYTFGSGTRLTVV.

The chain employs TRBV5-1 and TRBJ1-1, with TRBD1 matching over 7 bases. Trimming cost V 3 bases and J 4 bases; bases outside gene matches: 3. The germline V gene encodes CDR1 SGHRS and CDR2 YFSETQ. The CDR3 runs to 13 residues. CDR3 in amino acids: CASSWTGITEAFF. The DNA for the CDR3 is TGCGCCAGCAGCTGGACAGGAATCACTGAAGCTTTCTTT. Full variable domain (remainder filled in from reference TRBV5-1 and TRBJ1-1): KAGVTQTPRYLIKTRGQQVTLSCSPISGHRSVSWYQQTPGQGLQFLFEYFSETQRNKGNFPGRFSGRQFSNSRSEMNVSTLELGDSALYLCASSWTGITEAFFGQGTRLTVV.

This clonotype was recorded a few times. The V and J genes are TRBV2 and TRBJ1-5; D is unresolved. V lost 2 bases, J lost 0 bases, and 17 bases lay in between. Germline CDR1 SNHLY, CDR2 FYNNEI. The CDR3 runs to 18 residues. CDR3 sequence reads: CASSETFPGQISNQPQHF. The CDR3 coding sequence is TGTGCCAGCAGTGAAACATTCCCGGGCCAGATTAGCAATCAGCCCCAGCATTTT.

The J gene is TRBJ2-7, the V gene TRBV12-3 or TRBV12-4, with 9 positions matching TRBD2. The junction had 5 bases not matched to a gene; V was cut back by 6 bases and J by 2 bases. The CDR3 runs to 14 residues. The CDR3 here is CASRPTSGTYEQYF. Written as DNA, the CDR3 is TGTGCCAGCAGACCGACTAGCGGTACCTACGAGCAGTACTTC.

This clonotype was counted only a few times. The rearrangement joins TRBV6-2 or TRBV6-3 to TRBJ2-1; weak D call: TRBD2 (6 bases). The CDR3 is 12 amino acids. With 11 bases removed from V and 8 bases from J, the gap between germline ends came to 16 bases. Germline V gene sequence: CDR1 MNHEY, CDR2 SVGEGT. The CDR3 sequence is CAAGSWRDEQFF. For the CDR3, the DNA is TGTGCCGCAGGTAGTTGGAGGGATGAGCAGTTCTTC.

This rearrangement joins TRBV7-2 to TRBJ1-3; maybe TRBD1 (5 bases). The CDR3 consists of 14 residues. V was cut by 6 bases and J by 0 bases, with 9 bases left in between. Germline lookup yields CDR1 SGHTA and CDR2 FQGNSA. CDR3 in DNA: TGTGCCAGCAGTGGGGGGTTCTCTGGAAACACCATATATTTT. Protein: CASSGGFSGNTIYF. Supplemented by reference TRBV7-2 and TRBJ1-3, the full variable domain reads GAGVSQSPSNKVTEKGKDVELRCDPISGHTALYWYRQSLGQGLEFLIYFQGNSAPDKSGLPSDRFSAERTGGSVSTLTIQRTQQEDSAVYLCASSGGFSGNTIYFGEGSWLTVV.

CDR3 coding DNA: TGTGCCAGCAGCTTAGGTACTCAGCCCCAGCATTTT. This sequence encodes CASSLGTQPQHF. The rearrangement links TRBV7-9 to TRBJ1-5; D is ambiguous. In germline, CDR1 is SEHNR, CDR2 FQNEAQ (reference sequence). CDR3 length: 12 amino acids. Trimming removed 1 base at V and 6 bases at J, with 4 bases between.

The chain employs TRBV28 and TRBJ2-7; 14 nucleotides line up with TRBD2. Germline V CDR1 and CDR2: MDHEN, SYDVKM. V gave up 10 bases and J gave up 6 bases; unmatched junction bases: 5. This CDR3 region has 13 residues. CDR3 amino acids: CATGLAGDREQYF. The CDR3 DNA follows: TGTGCCACGGGACTAGCGGGAGATCGCGAGCAGTACTTC.

This clonotype was found a few times. The V and J genes are TRBV28 and TRBJ2-3, with D possibly being TRBD1 (5 bases). Germline V gene lookup returns CDR1 MDHEN and CDR2 SYDVKM. The CDR3 is 20 amino acids. V was shortened by 2 bases and J by 2 bases, with 26 bases between the two germline ends. The CDR3 nucleotides are TGTGCCAGCAGTTTACATAGGTCAGGGTGTGGGCGGTGGGACACAGATACGCAGTATTTT. Encoded protein: CASSLHRSGCGRWDTDTQYF. Combining the CDR3 with reference TRBV28 and TRBJ2-3 gives the whole variable domain DVKVTQSSRYLVKRTGEKVFLECVQDMDHENMFWYRQDPGLGLRLIYFSYDVKMKEKGDIPEGYSVSREKKERFSLILESASTNQTSMYLCASSLHRSGCGRWDTDTQYFGPGTRLTVL.

The gene calls are TRBV29-1 and TRBJ1-1; D is possibly TRBD1 (6 bases). CDR3 length equals 14 residues. Germline V gives CDR1 SQVTM, CDR2 ANQGSEA. Trimming took 3 bases from V and 4 from J, leaving 15 bases between them. The CDR3 is CSVDGAGAGTEAFF. In nucleotides, the CDR3 is TGCAGCGTTGATGGGGCAGGGGCCGGCACTGAAGCTTTCTTT. Based on the CDR3 plus reference TRBV29-1 and TRBJ1-1, the full variable domain is SAVISQKPSRDICQRGTSLTIQCQVDSQVTMMFWYRQQPGQSLTLIATANQGSEATYESGFVIDKFPISRPNLTFSTLTVSNMSPEDSSIYLCSVDGAGAGTEAFFGQGTRLTVV.

This clonotype was recorded many times. The chain recombines TRBV7-2 with TRBJ2-5; tentatively, D is TRBD2 (5 bases). Per the germline V gene, CDR1 is SGHTA and CDR2 is FQGNSA. V was cut by 5 bases and J by 0 bases, with 13 bases left in between. CDR3 length: 15 residues. The CDR3 DNA sequence: TGTGCCAGCAGCCTGCTCCCCGGGAACCAAGAGACCCAGTACTTC. This gives the protein CASSLLPGNQETQYF.

This chain uses TRBV12-3 or TRBV12-4 with TRBJ1-1; tentative D call: TRBD1 (5 bases). The CDR3 spans 16 residues. V was cut by 5 bases and J by 6 bases, with 22 bases left in between. CDR3 in amino acids: CASSPESDTPVPEAFF. Written as DNA, the CDR3 is TGTGCCAGCAGTCCCGAATCGGACACTCCGGTGCCTGAAGCTTTCTTT.

The V call is TRBV29-1, the J call TRBJ2-5; 7 bases map to TRBD1. Germline loops: CDR1 SQVTM, CDR2 ANQGSEA. The CDR3 runs to 13 residues. V shed 3 bases and J 0 bases; nucleotides not matched to a gene: 1. The CDR3 spells CSVEDRNQETQYF. CDR3 sequence (DNA): TGCAGCGTTGAGGACAGGAACCAAGAGACCCAGTACTTC.

This clonotype was seen ten or more times. V and J are TRBV6-2 or TRBV6-3 and TRBJ2-4; a possible D gene is TRBD1 (5 bases). The CDR3 has 16 amino acids. V lost 0 bases and J 3 bases, leaving 12 bases between the germline ends. CDR1 and CDR2 (germline): MNHEY, SVGEGT. Written as DNA, the CDR3 is TGTGCCAGCAGTTACTCGAGACAGTTAGGCAAAAACATTCAGTACTTC. Amino acid sequence: CASSYSRQLGKNIQYF.

This clonotype came up many times. The gene calls are TRBV27 and TRBJ1-1, with unresolved D. Deletions cut 3 bases from V and 8 bases from J, with 10 bases between. This CDR3 is 12 amino acids long. Germline V lookup: CDR1 MNHEY, CDR2 SMNVEV (reference sequence). DNA for the CDR3: TGTGCCAGCAGTTTCCTGGACGGGGAAGCTTTCTTT. Encoded protein: CASSFLDGEAFF.

This clonotype turned up a few times. The DNA for the CDR3 is TGCAGCGTTGAAGCAGGGGTAGCTGGGGCCAACGTCCTGACTTTC. This sequence encodes CSVEAGVAGANVLTF. The J gene is TRBJ2-6, the V gene TRBV29-1; possibly TRBD1 for D (6 bases). This CDR3 is 15 amino acids long. Per germline, CDR1 SQVTM and CDR2 ANQGSEA. Trimming left V 1 base short and J 2 bases short, with 9 bases between.

There are a few counts of this clonotype. V is TRBV7-2 and J is TRBJ2-3, with no clear D. The CDR3 consists of 15 residues. In germline, CDR1 is SGHTA, CDR2 FQGNSA. V lost 5 bases and J 6 bases, leaving 18 bases between the germline ends. The CDR3 loop reads CASSNRPGPGDTQYF. CDR3 bases: TGTGCCAGCAGCAACCGACCTGGGCCCGGGGATACGCAGTATTTT.

This clonotype has just a few counts. The chain employs TRBV28 and TRBJ2-7, with D perhaps matching TRBD1 or TRBD2 (6 bases each). CDR1 MDHEN and CDR2 SYDVKM come from the germline V gene. Trimming cost V 6 bases and J 5 bases, with 17 bases left between them. The CDR3 extends over 14 amino acids. CDR3 bases: TGTGCCAGCAGCCCTATGGGGGGCCATCACGAGCAGTACTTC. It translates to CASSPMGGHHEQYF.

To note about this clonotype: Being one base from a much bigger clone, this may be a read error. The rearrangement links TRBV5-1 to TRBJ2-7; 10 nucleotides agree with TRBD1. The CDR3 contains 14 residues. CDR1 is SGHRS and CDR2 is YFSETQ in the germline V gene. The CDR3 region is CANSDGQGVEEQYF. As DNA, the CDR3 is TGCGCCAACAGCGACGGACAGGGGGTCGAAGAGCAGTACTTC.

This clonotype was picked up many times. J is TRBJ1-5 and V is TRBV3-1, with D perhaps TRBD1 (6 bases). This CDR3 has 15 residues. Germline loops: CDR1 LGHDT, CDR2 YNNKEL (reference sequence). V lost 3 bases and J lost 6, with 15 bases in between. The CDR3 reads CASSHGTGGGQPQHF. CDR3 sequence (DNA): TGTGCCAGCAGCCACGGCACTGGGGGCGGTCAGCCCCAGCATTTT.

This clonotype was recorded at least ten times. The CDR3: CASRLRDAEARTQYF. The CDR3 DNA is TGTGCCAGCAGACTCCGGGACGCCGAGGCACGGACGCAGTATTTT. This chain joins TRBV5-5 and TRBJ2-3, with D possibly called TRBD1 or TRBD2 (5 bases each). Per germline, CDR1 SGHKS and CDR2 YYEKEE (reference sequence). The CDR3 is 15 residues long. The germline V and J ends were trimmed by 5 bases and 9 bases, with 22 bases remaining between them.

This clonotype was seen many times. This chain connects TRBV3-1 to TRBJ2-1; the D is unclear. The CDR3 is 11 residues long. V dropped 5 bases and J dropped 8 bases, with 7 bases sitting between them. Germline lookup yields CDR1 LGHDT and CDR2 YNNKEL (reference sequence). CDR3: CASSFGDEQFF. The CDR3 DNA reads TGTGCCAGCAGCTTTGGGGATGAGCAGTTCTTC.

A word on this clonotype: This may be a read error, as it is one base from a much larger clone. This chain connects TRBV6-1 to TRBJ2-1; 9 bases are a match to TRBD1. The CDR3 is 14 residues long. Per germline, CDR1 MNHNS and CDR2 SASEGT. J lost 9 bases, V lost 6 bases, and 9 bases had no gene match. The CDR3 nucleotides read TGTGCCAGCAGGGGGACAGGGAGAAATGCTGAGCAGTTCTTC. This encodes CASRGTGRNAEQFF.

The rearrangement uses TRBV27 and TRBJ2-3; 10 bases agree with TRBD2. V was pared by 8 bases and J by 3 bases, with 11 bases of the junction left unmatched. Germline values: CDR1 MNHEY, CDR2 SMNVEV (reference sequence). The CDR3 runs 16 residues. CDR3 in amino acids: CASLRKAGGLTDTQYF. As DNA, the CDR3 is TGTGCCAGCCTAAGGAAAGCGGGAGGGCTAACAGATACGCAGTATTTT.

In its sample, this clonotype was seen many times. The genes are TRBV3-1 and TRBJ1-5; D remains ambiguous. This CDR3 is 15 amino acids long. V was pared by 1 base and J by 3 bases, with 10 bases between. Germline V gene data show CDR1 as LGHDT and CDR2 as YNNKEL (reference sequence). CDR3 residues: CASSQGTGSNQPQHF. DNA for the CDR3: TGTGCCAGCAGCCAAGGGACGGGCTCCAATCAGCCCCAGCATTTT.

In this sample, this clonotype turned up many times. The chain has TRBV6-1 and TRBJ2-1; perhaps TRBD1 as D (7 bases). Trimming pared 4 bases from V and 4 bases from J, leaving 14 bases between. CDR1 and CDR2 from the germline V gene are MNHNS and SASEGT. CDR3 length: 15 residues. The CDR3 protein is CASSGTGGGYNEQFF. The CDR3, as DNA: TGTGCCAGCAGTGGGACAGGAGGGGGTTACAATGAGCAGTTCTTC.

The chain joins TRBV5-6 to TRBJ2-4; 10 bases are shared with TRBD1. Germline V lookup: CDR1 SGHDT, CDR2 YYEEEE. This CDR3 has 14 residues. J gave up 7 bases and V 3 bases, and 4 bases lay outside the gene matches. CDR3: CASSSQTGGNIQYF. The CDR3 DNA follows: TGTGCCAGCAGCTCGCAGACAGGGGGCAACATTCAGTACTTC.

This clonotype was seen more than once but under ten times. V gene TRBV7-2 combines with J gene TRBJ1-4; D gene ambiguous. The germline V gene encodes CDR1 SGHTA and CDR2 FQGNSA. The CDR3 has 16 amino acids. The V gene lost 0 bases and the J gene lost 6 bases, with 14 bases spanning the gap. The CDR3 region has the DNA TGTGCCAGCAGCTTAGCGGTCGACACCGGAGATGAAAAACTGTTTTTT. The encoded protein is CASSLAVDTGDEKLFF.

This clonotype showed up many times. This chain links TRBV30 with TRBJ1-5; the D gene is possibly TRBD1 (5 bases). Trimming shortened V by 5 bases and J by 0 bases, and 8 bases separated the two germline ends. The germline V gene has CDR1 GTSNPN and CDR2 SVGIG (reference sequence). The length of the CDR3 is 13 residues. CDR3 DNA sequence: TGTGCCTGGGGAGGGGATAGCAATCAGCCCCAGCATTTT. It codes for CAWGGDSNQPQHF.

This clonotype was counted at least ten times. The chain recombines TRBV12-3 or TRBV12-4 with TRBJ2-7, with D uncertain. The V end lost 2 bases, the J end lost 9 bases, and 14 bases lay between the germline ends. The CDR3 has 13 residues. CDR3 amino acids: CASSLTLSTGQYF. The CDR3 DNA is TGTGCCAGCAGTTTAACCCTATCTACGGGGCAGTACTTC.